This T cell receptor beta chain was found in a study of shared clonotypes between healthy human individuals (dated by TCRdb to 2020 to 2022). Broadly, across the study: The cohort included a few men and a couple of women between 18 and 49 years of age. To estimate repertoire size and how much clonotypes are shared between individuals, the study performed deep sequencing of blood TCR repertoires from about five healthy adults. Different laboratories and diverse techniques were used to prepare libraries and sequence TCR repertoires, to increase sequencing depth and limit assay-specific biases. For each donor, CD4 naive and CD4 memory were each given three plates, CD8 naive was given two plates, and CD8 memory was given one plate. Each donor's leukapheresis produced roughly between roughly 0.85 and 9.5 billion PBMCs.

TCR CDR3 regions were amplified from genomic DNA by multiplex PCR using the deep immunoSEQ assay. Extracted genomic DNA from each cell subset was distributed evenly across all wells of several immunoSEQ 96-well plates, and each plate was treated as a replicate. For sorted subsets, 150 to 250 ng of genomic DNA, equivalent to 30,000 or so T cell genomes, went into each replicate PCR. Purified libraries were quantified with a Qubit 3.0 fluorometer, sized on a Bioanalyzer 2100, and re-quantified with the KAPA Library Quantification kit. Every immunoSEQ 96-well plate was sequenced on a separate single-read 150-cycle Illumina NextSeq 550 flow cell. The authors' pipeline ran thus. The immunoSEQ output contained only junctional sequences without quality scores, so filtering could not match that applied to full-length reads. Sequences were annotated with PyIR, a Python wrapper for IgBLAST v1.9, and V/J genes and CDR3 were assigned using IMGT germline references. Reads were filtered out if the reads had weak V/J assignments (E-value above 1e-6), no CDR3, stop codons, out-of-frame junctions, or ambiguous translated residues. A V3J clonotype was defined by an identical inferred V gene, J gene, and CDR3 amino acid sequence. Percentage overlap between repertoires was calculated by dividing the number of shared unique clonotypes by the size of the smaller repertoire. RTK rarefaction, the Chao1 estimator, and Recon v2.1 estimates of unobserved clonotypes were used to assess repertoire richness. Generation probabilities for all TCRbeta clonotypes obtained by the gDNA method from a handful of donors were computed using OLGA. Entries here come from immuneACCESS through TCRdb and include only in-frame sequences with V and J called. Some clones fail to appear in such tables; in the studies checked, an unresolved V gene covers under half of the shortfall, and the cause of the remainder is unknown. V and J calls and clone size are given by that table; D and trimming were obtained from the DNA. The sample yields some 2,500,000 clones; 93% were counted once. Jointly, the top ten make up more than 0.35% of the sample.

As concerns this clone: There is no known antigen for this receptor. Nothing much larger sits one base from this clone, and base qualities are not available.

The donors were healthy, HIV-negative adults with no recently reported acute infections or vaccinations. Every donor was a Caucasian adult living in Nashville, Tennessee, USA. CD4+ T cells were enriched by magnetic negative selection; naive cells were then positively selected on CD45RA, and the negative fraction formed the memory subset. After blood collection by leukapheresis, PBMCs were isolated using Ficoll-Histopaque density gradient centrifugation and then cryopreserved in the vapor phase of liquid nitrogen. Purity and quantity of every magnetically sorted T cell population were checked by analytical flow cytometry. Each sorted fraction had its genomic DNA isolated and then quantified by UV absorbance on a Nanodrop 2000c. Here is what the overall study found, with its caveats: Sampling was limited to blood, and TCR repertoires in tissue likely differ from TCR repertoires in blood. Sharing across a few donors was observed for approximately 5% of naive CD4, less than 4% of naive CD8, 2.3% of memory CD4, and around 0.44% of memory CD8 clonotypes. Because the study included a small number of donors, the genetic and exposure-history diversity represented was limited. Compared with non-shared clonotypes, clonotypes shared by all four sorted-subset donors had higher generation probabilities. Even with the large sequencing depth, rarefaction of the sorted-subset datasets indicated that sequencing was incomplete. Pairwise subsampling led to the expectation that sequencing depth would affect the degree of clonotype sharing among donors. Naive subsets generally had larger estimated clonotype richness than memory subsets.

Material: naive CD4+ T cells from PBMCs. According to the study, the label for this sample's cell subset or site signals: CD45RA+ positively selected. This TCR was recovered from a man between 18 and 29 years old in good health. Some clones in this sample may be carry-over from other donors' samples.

The CDR3: CASSLQLAIYNEQFF. The sequenced DNA: TGTGCCAGCAGCCTCCAACTAGCGATCTACAATGAGCAGTTCTTC. The chain is encoded by TRBV7-9 joined to TRBJ2-1, and 7 junctional nucleotides match TRBD2. The CDR3 runs 15 residues from the cysteine to the phenylalanine. The only DNA kept is the CDR3, 45 bases in frame from the first base. CDR1 SEHNR and CDR2 FQNEAQ are derived from the germline V gene (reference sequence). Clipping removes 5 bases from V and 3 bases from J, with 7 as the unmatched junction base count.